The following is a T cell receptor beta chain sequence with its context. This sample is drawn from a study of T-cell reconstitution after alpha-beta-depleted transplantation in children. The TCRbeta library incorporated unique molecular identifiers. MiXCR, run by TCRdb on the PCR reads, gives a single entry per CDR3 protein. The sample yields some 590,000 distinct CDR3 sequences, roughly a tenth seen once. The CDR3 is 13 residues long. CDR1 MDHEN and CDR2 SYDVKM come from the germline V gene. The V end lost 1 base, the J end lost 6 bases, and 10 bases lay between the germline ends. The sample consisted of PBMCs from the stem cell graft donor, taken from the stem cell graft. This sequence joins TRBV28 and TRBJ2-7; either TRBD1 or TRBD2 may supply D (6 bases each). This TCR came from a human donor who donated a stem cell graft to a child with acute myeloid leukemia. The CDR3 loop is CASSLSGAGEQYF. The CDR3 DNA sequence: TGTGCCAGCAGTTTATCGGGGGCAGGCGAGCAGTACTTC.